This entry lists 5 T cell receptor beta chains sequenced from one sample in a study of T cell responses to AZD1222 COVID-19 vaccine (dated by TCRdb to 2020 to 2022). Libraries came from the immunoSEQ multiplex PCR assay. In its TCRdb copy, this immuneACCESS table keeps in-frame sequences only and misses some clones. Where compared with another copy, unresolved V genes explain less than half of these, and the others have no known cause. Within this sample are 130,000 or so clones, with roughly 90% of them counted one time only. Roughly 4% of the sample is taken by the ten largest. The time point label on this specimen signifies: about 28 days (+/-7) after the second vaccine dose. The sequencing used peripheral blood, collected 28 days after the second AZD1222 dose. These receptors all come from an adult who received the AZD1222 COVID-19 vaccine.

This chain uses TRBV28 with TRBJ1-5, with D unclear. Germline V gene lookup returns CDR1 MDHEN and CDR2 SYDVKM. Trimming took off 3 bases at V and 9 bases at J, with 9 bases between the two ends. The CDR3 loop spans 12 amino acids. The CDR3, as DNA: TGTGCCAGCAGTTTCCTCCTCCGGCCCCAGCATTTT. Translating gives CASSFLLRPQHF.

CDR3: CASSYGRTGELFF. CDR3 nucleotide sequence: TGTGCCAGCAGTTACGGGCGGACCGGGGAGCTGTTTTTT. V and J are TRBV6-5 and TRBJ2-2; D call uncertain. This CDR3 is 13 amino acids long. Germline V CDR1 and CDR2: MNHEY, SVGAGI. The germline V and J ends were trimmed by 2 bases and 5 bases, with 6 bases remaining between them.

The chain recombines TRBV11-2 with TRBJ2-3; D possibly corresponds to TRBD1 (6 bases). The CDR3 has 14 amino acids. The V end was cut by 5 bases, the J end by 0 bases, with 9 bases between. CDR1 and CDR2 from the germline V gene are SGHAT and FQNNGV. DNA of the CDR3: TGTGCCAGCAGCCCAGGGGCGAGCACAGATACGCAGTATTTT. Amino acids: CASSPGASTDTQYF.

CDR3 DNA sequence: TGTGCCACCAGCAGAGGGGGTAGCGGGAATTCAGATACGCAGTATTTT. This sequence encodes CATSRGGSGNSDTQYF. The V and J genes are TRBV15 and TRBJ2-3, with 8 bases aligning to TRBD2. V trimming: 1 base; J trimming: 4 bases; junction bases outside the gene matches: 7. Germline CDR1 and CDR2: LNHNV and YYDKDF (reference sequence). The CDR3 loop spans 16 amino acids.

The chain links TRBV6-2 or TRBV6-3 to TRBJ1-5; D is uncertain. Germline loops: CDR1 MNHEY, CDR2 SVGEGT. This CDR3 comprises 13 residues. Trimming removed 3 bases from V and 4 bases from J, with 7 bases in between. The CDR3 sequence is CASSYQQNQPQHF. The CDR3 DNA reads TGTGCCAGCAGTTATCAACAGAATCAGCCCCAGCATTTT.